A single T cell receptor beta chain is shown here with its context. The target antigen is unknown. This sample is drawn from a study of T-cell memory formation after mild COVID-19. Whole-study context: Each donor largely had its own TCR clusters. Findings and caveats of the study: Clones contracting day 15 to 85 were balanced CD4/CD8; later expanders leaned CD4+. Among CD4+ contracting clones, most were CM and EM, and CD8+ ones EMRA. Pre-infection memory held some responding clones, suggesting pre-existing cross-reactive T cells responded.

TCRdb used MiXCR to reprocess the 5' RACE reads, holding one entry per CDR3 protein. The table has about 40,000 distinct CDR3 sequences, about 6.1% seen once. Per the germline V gene, CDR1 is LGHDT and CDR2 is YNNKEL (reference sequence). V lost 5 bases and J lost 6; bases outside the gene matches: 12. The CDR3 runs to 16 residues. J is TRBJ1-5 and V is TRBV3-1; TRBD1 matches 8 bases. The source material was PBMCs or a T cell subset sorted from them (not recorded which). The sequence derives from an adult who had mild COVID-19 (a few samples of this study predate the infection). Cell type and time point are not known. Here the CDR3 reads CASSTQSGQGGQPQHF. The CDR3, as DNA: TGTGCCAGCAGCACCCAATCCGGACAGGGCGGTCAGCCCCAGCATTTT.